This T cell receptor beta chain stems from a study of patients and donors after allogeneic stem cell transplantation. Each CDR3 protein gets one entry after TCRdb re-called the RT-PCR reads with MiXCR. The sample consists of 150,000 or so distinct CDR3 sequences, approximately 24% of them appearing once. V lost 0 bases to trimming and J lost 6 bases; unmatched junction nucleotides: 10. The CDR3 sequence is 15 residues long. Per germline, CDR1 DFQATT and CDR2 SNEGSKA (reference sequence). This clonotype was counted only a few times. The sequencing input was blood, either unsorted or a sorted T cell fraction (not recorded which). The chain links TRBV20-1 to TRBJ1-2; 7 bases agree with TRBD1. The source of this sequence is a human donor who was either an allogeneic HSCT recipient or a stem cell or donor lymphocyte infusion donor (not recorded which). It is not recorded whose cells these are; they may come from a transplant donor. CDR3 protein: CSARDPWRGLDGYTF. The CDR3 coding sequence is TGCAGTGCTAGAGACCCCTGGAGGGGGCTGGATGGCTACACCTTC.